Shown below are 32 T cell receptor beta chains from a single sample sequenced in a study of siplizumab effects on memory and regulatory T cells. Libraries were prepared by immunoSEQ multiplex PCR; TCRdb keeps only in-frame clonotypes and omits some of them. The sample includes approximately 100,000 clones, roughly 93% seen only once; the top ten take approximately 0.17%. The sequenced sample consisted of non-Treg CD4+ T cells sorted from blood. Receptors were obtained from a human donor in good health.

CDR3 sequence (DNA): TGTGCCAGCAGTTCAGTTCAGTTTAATTCACCCCTCCACTTT. Translating gives CASSSVQFNSPLHF. The genes are TRBV6-6 and TRBJ1-6; D is uncertain. CDR3 length equals 14 residues. The ends were cut back, 4 bases at V and 6 bases at J, with 10 bases in the middle. Per germline, CDR1 MNHNY and CDR2 SVGAGI (reference sequence).

The chain combines TRBV27 with TRBJ1-1; D gene uncertain. The CDR3 is made up of 14 amino acids. Germline assignment: CDR1 MNHEY and CDR2 SMNVEV (reference sequence). V dropped 3 bases and J dropped 0 bases, with 8 bases sitting between them. The CDR3 region has the DNA TGTGCCAGCAGTTTTGGGATCATGAACACTGAAGCTTTCTTT. Translated: CASSFGIMNTEAFF.

As for this clone: One end of the junction fails to match germline, which may point to a read error. The chain links TRBV9 to TRBJ1-6; a weak D match, TRBD1 (5 bases). Per germline, CDR1 SGDLS and CDR2 YYNGEE. CDR3 length: 15 residues. This CDR3 is CVSSGTTVVNSPLHF. DNA for the CDR3: TGTGTCAGCAGCGGGACGACAGTGGTGAATTCACCCCTCCACTTT.

This rearrangement joins TRBV9 to TRBJ2-5, with D unclear. This CDR3 has 15 residues. Germline loops: CDR1 SGDLS, CDR2 YYNGEE. Deletions cut 7 bases from V and 4 bases from J, with 20 bases between. CDR3 sequence reads: CASSPGAAVTETQYF. DNA for the CDR3: TGTGCCAGCTCCCCGGGCGCTGCGGTAACAGAGACCCAGTACTTC.

The chain couples TRBV30 to TRBJ1-1; D is unresolved. Germline lookup yields CDR1 GTSNPN and CDR2 SVGIG (reference sequence). CDR3 length: 12 residues. V lost 4 bases and J 1 base, leaving 7 bases between the germline ends. The CDR3 reads CAWNYGNTEAFF. For the CDR3, the DNA is TGTGCCTGGAACTATGGGAACACTGAAGCTTTCTTT.

The CDR3 DNA reads as TGTGCCAGCAGCCAGTCTCTAGTGAGTATGGATGCTTTCTTT. Amino acid sequence: CASSQSLVSMDAFF. The chain is built from TRBV5-8 and TRBJ1-1; D not certain. The germline CDR1 and CDR2 sequences are SGHTS and YDEGEE. CDR3 length: 14 amino acids. Trimming stripped 4 bases from V and 11 bases from J, with 21 bases between.

The V call is TRBV14, the J call TRBJ1-1; D not certain. CDR3 length equals 15 residues. With 1 base removed from V and 2 bases from J, the gap between germline ends came to 11 bases. Germline lookup yields CDR1 SGHDN and CDR2 FVKESK. DNA for the CDR3: TGTGCCAGCAGCCAAGGTATATTCAGAAACACTGAAGCTTTCTTT. Protein product: CASSQGIFRNTEAFF.

This rearrangement joins TRBV14 to TRBJ1-3; 7 bases are a match to TRBD1. V trimming: 4 bases; J trimming: 1 base; junction bases outside the gene matches: 7. This CDR3 region has 16 residues. Germline values: CDR1 SGHDN, CDR2 FVKESK. CDR3 protein: CASSLGQLFSGNTIYF. CDR3 in DNA: TGTGCCAGCAGCCTGGGACAGCTCTTTTCTGGAAACACCATATATTTT.

The chain links TRBV2 to TRBJ2-1; 7 bases are a match to TRBD1. Germline trimming cut 4 bases from V and 10 bases from J; bases unmatched to any gene: 7. CDR1 is SNHLY and CDR2 is FYNNEI in the germline V gene. The CDR3 is 13 amino acids. DNA of the CDR3: TGTGCCAGCAGTGGACAGGGCCTAAGAGAGCAGTTCTTC. It encodes CASSGQGLREQFF.

This clone was counted a single time. This chain joins TRBV4-1 and TRBJ1-2; D call uncertain. From germline, CDR1 is MGHRA and CDR2 YSYEKL. The CDR3 extends over 13 amino acids. V lost 1 base and J 4 bases, leaving 7 bases between the germline ends. In nucleotides, the CDR3 is TGCGCCAGCAGCCAAGTAGACATCTATGGCTACACCTTC. It specifies CASSQVDIYGYTF.

The chain recombines TRBV11-2 with TRBJ2-7; D unresolved. This CDR3 has 13 amino acids. Germline CDR1 is SGHAT and CDR2 is FQNNGV. The ends were cut back, 3 bases at V and 0 bases at J, with 6 bases in the middle. Written as DNA, the CDR3 is TGTGCCAGCAGCTTGGGATTCTCCTACGAGCAGTACTTC. This codes for CASSLGFSYEQYF. Variable domain in full (rest from reference TRBV11-2 and TRBJ2-7): EAGVAQSPRYKIIEKRQSVAFWCNPISGHATLYWYQQILGQGPKLLIQFQNNGVVDDSQLPKDRFSAERLKGVDSTLKIQPAKLEDSAVYLCASSLGFSYEQYFGPGTRLTVT.

The chain couples TRBV7-3 to TRBJ1-1; D gene unclear. V lost 5 bases and J lost 1, with 11 bases in between. This CDR3 spans 14 amino acids. Germline V gives CDR1 SGHTA, CDR2 FQGTGA. The CDR3 coding sequence is TGTGCCAGCAGCCTCGTATCAGGGAACACTGAAGCTTTCTTT. This sequence encodes CASSLVSGNTEAFF.

The CDR3 DNA reads as TGTGCCTGGAGAGTCAGGGGCTCTGGAAACACCATATATTTT. Its translation: CAWRVRGSGNTIYF. This chain links TRBV30 with TRBJ1-3, with D possibly TRBD1 on 6 matching bases. Per the germline V gene, CDR1 is GTSNPN and CDR2 is SVGIG (reference sequence). The V end lost 3 bases, the J end lost 0 bases, and 9 bases lay between the germline ends. The CDR3 has 14 amino acids.

The chain combines TRBV7-3 with TRBJ2-3; 8 bases align to TRBD1. This CDR3 comprises 15 residues. V lost 3 bases and J lost 1; bases outside the gene matches: 3. Germline V gene data show CDR1 as SGHTA and CDR2 as FQGTGA. The CDR3 protein is CASSLQGAGTDTQYF. DNA for the CDR3: TGTGCCAGCAGCTTGCAGGGGGCGGGCACAGATACGCAGTATTTT. Complete variable domain (other parts from reference TRBV7-3 and TRBJ2-3): GAGVSQTPSNKVTEKGKYVELRCDPISGHTALYWYRQSLGQGPEFLIYFQGTGAADDSGLPNDRFFAVRPEGSVSTLKIQRTERGDSAVYLCASSLQGAGTDTQYFGPGTRLTVL.

The chain carries TRBV5-4 and TRBJ2-3, with 12 bases that match TRBD2. Germline V gene lookup returns CDR1 SGHNT and CDR2 YYREEE (reference sequence). V was clipped by 4 bases and J by 6 bases; unmatched bases: 3. The CDR3 totals 14 residues. The CDR3 region is CASSNLAGGDTQYF. CDR3 sequence (DNA): TGTGCCAGCAGCAATCTAGCGGGGGGGGATACGCAGTATTTT.

V gene TRBV9 combines with J gene TRBJ1-3, with D uncertain. Germline CDR1 and CDR2: SGDLS and YYNGEE. The CDR3 spans 16 residues. Trimming removed 4 bases from V and 3 bases from J, with 17 bases in between. The CDR3 sequence is CASSSGEESFGNTIYF. Here the CDR3 DNA reads TGTGCCAGCAGCTCCGGAGAAGAAAGTTTTGGAAACACCATATATTTT.

The chain links TRBV4-2 to TRBJ2-5; TRBD2 matches at 8 bases. J lost 1 base, V lost 1 base, and 2 bases had no gene match. The CDR3 has 15 residues. CDR1 and CDR2 (germline): LGHNA, YNFKEQ. The CDR3 loop is CASSQAGLVQETQYF. Here the CDR3 DNA reads TGTGCCAGCAGCCAAGCGGGACTAGTCCAAGAGACCCAGTACTTC.

V gene TRBV4-1 combines with J gene TRBJ2-5, with 11 nucleotides matching TRBD2. Trimming took 4 bases from V and 2 from J; bases not matched to a gene: 6. The CDR3 covers 16 residues. Germline loops: CDR1 MGHRA, CDR2 YSYEKL. The chain's CDR3 is CASSRLASGGQETQYF. CDR3 bases: TGCGCCAGCAGCCGCCTGGCTAGCGGGGGGCAAGAGACCCAGTACTTC.

The chain uses TRBV7-2 and TRBJ2-1; TRBD2 agrees at 11 bases. This CDR3 comprises 17 residues. CDR1 is SGHTA and CDR2 is FQGNSA in the germline V gene. Trimming removed 5 bases from V and 12 bases from J; junction bases left unmatched: 18. The CDR3 loop is CASSRNVETSGVSGQFF. The DNA for the CDR3 is TGTGCCAGCAGCAGAAATGTTGAGACTAGCGGGGTGTCGGGGCAGTTCTTC.

This chain connects TRBV11-1 to TRBJ2-2, with TRBD2 matching 15 bases. Germline-derived CDR1 and CDR2 are SGHAT and FQDESV (reference sequence). V was pared by 4 bases and J by 6 bases, with 3 bases of the junction left unmatched. This CDR3 is 16 amino acids long. The CDR3 here is CASSYRTSGGAGELFF. In DNA form, the CDR3 reads TGTGCCAGCAGCTACAGGACTAGCGGGGGGGCCGGGGAGCTGTTTTTT.

V and J are TRBV6-6 and TRBJ2-7; the D call may be TRBD1 or TRBD2 (6 bases each). The CDR3 is made up of 14 amino acids. Trimming took off 7 bases at V and 7 bases at J, with 20 bases between the two ends. CDR1 is MNHNY, CDR2 SVGAGI, per germline (reference sequence). CDR3 region: CASNYEGGLNEQYF. CDR3 in DNA: TGTGCCAGCAACTACGAAGGGGGGCTAAATGAGCAGTACTTC.

Only one count was recorded for this clone. This sequence joins TRBV7-3 and TRBJ2-3; D call uncertain. In germline, CDR1 is SGHTA, CDR2 FQGTGA. The CDR3 has 13 residues. With 5 bases removed from V and 6 bases from J, the gap between germline ends came to 12 bases. The CDR3 sequence is CASSPGGWDTQYF. For the CDR3, the DNA is TGTGCCAGCAGCCCCGGCGGTTGGGATACGCAGTATTTT.

This chain uses TRBV18 with TRBJ2-1; 11 bases agree with TRBD2. Looked up from germline, CDR1 is KGHSH and CDR2 is LQKENI. The J segment lost 8 bases and the V segment lost 6 bases, leaving 9 bases of the junction unmatched. The length of the CDR3 is 15 residues. Here the CDR3 DNA reads TGTGCCAGCTCCCTCGGGACTAGCGGTGTCGATGAGCAGTTCTTC. This codes for CASSLGTSGVDEQFF.

The chain links TRBV7-2 to TRBJ2-5; 7 nucleotides agree with TRBD1. V lost 5 bases, J lost 7 bases, and 10 bases stayed unmatched. This CDR3 comprises 14 residues. The germline V gene has CDR1 SGHTA and CDR2 FQGNSA. The CDR3 DNA is TGTGCCAGCAGCCCGGACAGGCCCAAGGGGACCCAGTACTTC. Encoded protein: CASSPDRPKGTQYF.

The V and J genes are TRBV5-1 and TRBJ2-1, with 9 bases identical to TRBD2. Germline V gene data show CDR1 as SGHRS and CDR2 as YFSETQ. V lost 3 bases to trimming and J lost 7 bases; unmatched junction nucleotides: 8. The CDR3 runs to 15 residues. The CDR3 reads CASSWTSAPGNEQFF. The CDR3 coding sequence is TGCGCCAGCAGCTGGACTAGCGCCCCTGGGAATGAGCAGTTCTTC.

This chain uses TRBV7-2 with TRBJ1-4, with unresolved D. Germline-derived CDR1 and CDR2 are SGHTA and FQGNSA. CDR3 length equals 15 residues. Trimming pared 1 base from V and 6 bases from J, leaving 12 bases between. CDR3 DNA: TGTGCCAGCAGCTTAGTCGTGGGATCACATGAAAAACTGTTTTTT. It codes for CASSLVVGSHEKLFF. Full variable domain (rest looked up from reference TRBV7-2 and TRBJ1-4): GAGVSQSPSNKVTEKGKDVELRCDPISGHTALYWYRQSLGQGLEFLIYFQGNSAPDKSGLPSDRFSAERTGGSVSTLTIQRTQQEDSAVYLCASSLVVGSHEKLFFGSGTQLSVL.

The gene calls are TRBV12-5 and TRBJ1-5; unclear D gene. V gave up 5 bases and J gave up 9 bases, with 8 bases separating them. Germline CDR1 LGHNT, CDR2 FRNRAP. The CDR3 consists of 11 residues. The CDR3 protein is CASGPAGPQHF. The CDR3 DNA reads TGTGCTAGTGGTCCGGCAGGGCCCCAGCATTTT.

The rearrangement uses TRBV11-3 and TRBJ1-6; D is perhaps TRBD1 (5 bases). Trimming removed 3 bases from V and 0 bases from J, with 12 bases in between. The germline CDR1 and CDR2 sequences are SGHNT and YENEEA. The CDR3 covers 17 residues. The CDR3 DNA follows: TGTGCCAGCAGCTTTAGGGGTGAAAGCTCCTATAATTCACCCCTCCACTTT. It codes for CASSFRGESSYNSPLHF.

This chain links TRBV11-3 with TRBJ2-7, with 13 bases aligning to TRBD2. J lost 1 base, V lost 4 bases, and 4 bases had no gene match. Germline-derived CDR1 and CDR2 are SGHNT and YENEEA. The CDR3 has 16 amino acids. CDR3 residues: CASSSGLAGDSYEQYF. CDR3 bases: TGTGCCAGCAGCTCCGGACTAGCGGGGGATTCCTACGAGCAGTACTTC.

This chain joins TRBV28 and TRBJ2-7, with D tentatively TRBD2 (5 bases). Germline assignment: CDR1 MDHEN and CDR2 SYDVKM. V was trimmed by 3 bases and J by 1 base, leaving 10 bases between them. The CDR3 totals 14 residues. The CDR3 loop reads CASSFSGPSYEQYF. The DNA of the CDR3 is TGTGCCAGCAGTTTCAGCGGCCCTTCCTACGAGCAGTACTTC.

The genes are TRBV9 and TRBJ2-2; D remains unclear. Germline lookup yields CDR1 SGDLS and CDR2 YYNGEE. CDR3 length: 13 amino acids. Trimming took off 2 bases at V and 7 bases at J, with 9 bases between the two ends. The CDR3: CASSVSTGGELFF. Written as DNA, the CDR3 is TGTGCCAGCAGCGTGTCCACGGGCGGGGAGCTGTTTTTT.

This sequence joins TRBV2 and TRBJ1-2, with TRBD1 as a possible D gene (6 bases). Trimming took off 6 bases at V and 4 bases at J, with 9 bases between the two ends. The CDR3 is 12 amino acids. The germline V gene has CDR1 SNHLY and CDR2 FYNNEI. CDR3 DNA: TGTGCCAGCAGACAGGGAAGCTATGGCTACACCTTC. Its translation is CASRQGSYGYTF.